Each of the 3 T cell receptor beta chains below was sequenced from the same sample in a study of cytomegalovirus exposure and HLA in healthy donors. Here immunoSEQ multiplex PCR was the method, and the copy in TCRdb shows in-frame clones only, minus some. The sample contains about 69,000 clones, about 95% of which appear only once. Sample: PBMCs. These receptor sequences come from a woman between 18 and 29 years old in good health and CMV-seronegative.

This chain connects TRBV27 to TRBJ1-2; D remains ambiguous. V dropped 5 bases and J dropped 1 base, with 8 bases sitting between them. The germline CDR1 and CDR2 sequences are MNHEY and SMNVEV (reference sequence). The length of the CDR3 is 13 residues. Here the CDR3 DNA reads TGTGCCAGCAGTCTAGGTCTTAACTATGGCTACACCTTC. Protein: CASSLGLNYGYTF.

The chain combines TRBV2 with TRBJ2-1, with 11 bases lining up with TRBD2. V lost 7 bases, J lost 3 bases, and 5 bases stayed unmatched. This CDR3 is built from 15 residues. Looked up from germline, CDR1 is SNHLY and CDR2 is FYNNEI. DNA for the CDR3: TGTGCCAGCACCGTAGGACTAGCGGGCTACAATGAGCAGTTCTTC. Translation: CASTVGLAGYNEQFF. Filled out from reference TRBV2 and TRBJ2-1, the complete variable domain reads EPEVTQTPSHQVTQMGQEVILRCVPISNHLYFYWYRQILGQKVEFLVSFYNNEISEKSEIFDDQFSVERPDGSNFTLKIRSTKLEDSAMYFCASTVGLAGYNEQFFGPGTRLTVL.

V gene TRBV7-2 combines with J gene TRBJ2-2; tentative D call: TRBD2 (6 bases). The V gene's germline CDR1 is SGHTA and CDR2 FQGNSA. There are 14 residues in the CDR3. Trimming took 2 bases from V and 6 from J, leaving 10 bases between them. CDR3 DNA: TGTGCCAGCAGCTTACGGGGGTTTGCCGGGGAGCTGTTTTTT. Translating gives CASSLRGFAGELFF.